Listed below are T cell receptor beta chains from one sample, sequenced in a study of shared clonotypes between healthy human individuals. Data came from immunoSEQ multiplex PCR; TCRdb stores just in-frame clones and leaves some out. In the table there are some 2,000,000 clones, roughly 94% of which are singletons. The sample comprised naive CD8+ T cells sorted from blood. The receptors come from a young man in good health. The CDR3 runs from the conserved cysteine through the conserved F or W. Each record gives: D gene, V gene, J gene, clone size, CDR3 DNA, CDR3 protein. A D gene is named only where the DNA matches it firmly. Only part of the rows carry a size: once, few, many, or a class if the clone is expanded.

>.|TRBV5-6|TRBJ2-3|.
TGTGCCAGCAGCTTGGGGCGAGCTATAGATACGCAGTATTTT
CASSLGRAIDTQYF
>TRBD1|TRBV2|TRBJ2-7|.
TGTGCCAGCAGTGAAGGGACAGGCCATACCTACGAGCAGTACTTC
CASSEGTGHTYEQYF
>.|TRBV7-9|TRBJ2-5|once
TGTGCCAGCAGCGCTTCATGGGAAGAGACCCAGTACTTC
CASSASWEETQYF
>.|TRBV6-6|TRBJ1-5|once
TGTGCCAGCAGTTGGACCACTAGCAATCAGCCCCAGCATTTT
CASSWTTSNQPQHF
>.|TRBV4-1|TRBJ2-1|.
TGCGCCAGCAGCCATCTTTCAGAAGCTAAGCAGTTCTTC
CASSHLSEAKQFF
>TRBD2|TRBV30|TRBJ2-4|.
TGTGCCTGCACCATAGCGGGAGACAACATTCAGTACTTC
CACTIAGDNIQYF
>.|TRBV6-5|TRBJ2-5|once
TGTGCCAGCAGTTACATGGAGGGCCCTAAGACCCAGTACTTC
CASSYMEGPKTQYF
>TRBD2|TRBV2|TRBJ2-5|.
TGTGCCAGCAGTGACGAACTAGCGGCCGCTAGAGAGACCCAGTACTTC
CASSDELAAARETQYF
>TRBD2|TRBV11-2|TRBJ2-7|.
TGTGCCAGCAGCCCGTGGACTAGCGGGGTCTACGAGCAGTACTTC
CASSPWTSGVYEQYF
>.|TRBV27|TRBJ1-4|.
TGTGCCAGCAGTTCCACGGGGTCTAATGAAAAACTGTTTTTT
CASSSTGSNEKLFF
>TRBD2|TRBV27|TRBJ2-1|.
TGTGCCAGCAGTCAACTAGCGGGAACCTACAATGAGCAGTTCTTC
CASSQLAGTYNEQFF
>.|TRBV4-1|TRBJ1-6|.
TGCGCCAGCAGCCCGGACCCCAGCTCCTATAATTCACCCCTCCACTTT
CASSPDPSSYNSPLHF
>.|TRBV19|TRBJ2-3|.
TGTGCCAGTAGTATAGATCACGGCAGTCCGGATACGCAGTATTTT
CASSIDHGSPDTQYF
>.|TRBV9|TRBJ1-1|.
TGTGCCAGCGTAACCCCCGGGGCCGAAAACACTGAAGCTTTCTTT
CASVTPGAENTEAFF
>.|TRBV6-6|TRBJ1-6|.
TGTGCCAGCAGTTATATGGGGCCCGGGACAACGGAAACCCTCCACTTT
CASSYMGPGTTETLHF
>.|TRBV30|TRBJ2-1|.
TGTGCCTGGAGTTGGGGGGGCGGAGAGCAGTTCTTC
CAWSWGGGEQFF
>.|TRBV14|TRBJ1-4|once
TGTGCCAGCAGCCAAGTTAACCAAGCGGAAAAACTGTTTTTT
CASSQVNQAEKLFF
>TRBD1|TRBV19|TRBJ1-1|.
TGTGCCAGTAGGACAGGGGAGAACACTGAAGCTTTCTTT
CASRTGENTEAFF
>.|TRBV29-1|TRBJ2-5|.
TGCAGCTACGAACGGTCTCTCAGGGCAGAGACCCAGTACTTC
CSYERSLRAETQYF
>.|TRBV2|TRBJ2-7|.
TGTGCCAGCTTAGGGGGGACCTCCGGGGGCTACGAGCAGTACTTC
CASLGGTSGGYEQYF
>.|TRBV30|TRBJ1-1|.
TGTGCCTGGATTGAACTTTTGACACCAAGGGGGACTGAAGCTTTCTTT
CAWIELLTPRGTEAFF
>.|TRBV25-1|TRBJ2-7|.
TGTGCCAGCAGTGACCCCAGCGCCCATCCCTACGAGCAGTACTTC
CASSDPSAHPYEQYF
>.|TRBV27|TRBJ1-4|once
TGTGCCAGCAGCTCCCCCAGGGACAATGAAAAACTGTTTTTT
CASSSPRDNEKLFF
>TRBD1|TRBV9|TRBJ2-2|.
TGTGCCAGCAGCGTAACGGGACAGGGGAAAATCACCGGGGAGCTGTTTTTT
CASSVTGQGKITGELFF
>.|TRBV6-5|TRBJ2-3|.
TGTGCCAGCAGCTCGAGGGATACGCAGTATTTT
CASSSRDTQYF
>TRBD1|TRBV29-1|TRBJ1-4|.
TGCAGCGGAGGGGGACAGGGAGTAGGAACTAATGAAAAACTGTTTTTT
CSGGGQGVGTNEKLFF
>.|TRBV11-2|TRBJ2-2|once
TGTGCCAGCACCAGAGCGCCCGGGGAGCTGTTTTTT
CASTRAPGELFF
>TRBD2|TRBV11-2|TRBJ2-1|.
TGTGCCAGCAGCTCGGCCAGCGGGGCATACAATGAGCAGTTCTTC
CASSSASGAYNEQFF
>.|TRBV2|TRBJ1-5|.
TGTGCCAGCAGGGGGGATTGGGATCAGCCCCAGCATTTT
CASRGDWDQPQHF
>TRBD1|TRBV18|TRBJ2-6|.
TGTGCCAGCTCAATACAGGGGGCTTCTGGGGCCAACGTCCTGACTTTC
CASSIQGASGANVLTF
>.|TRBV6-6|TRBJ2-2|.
TGTGCCAGCATTCCCCGGGAGATAATCGACACCGGGGAGCTGTTTTTT
CASIPREIIDTGELFF
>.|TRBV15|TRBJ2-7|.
TGTGCCACCAGCAGAGAGGGGGAGATGATCTACGAGCAGTACTTC
CATSREGEMIYEQYF
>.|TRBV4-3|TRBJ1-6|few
TGCGCCAGCAGCCAGGAGGGACGGCCCTATAATTCACCCCTCCACTTT
CASSQEGRPYNSPLHF
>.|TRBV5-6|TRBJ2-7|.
TGTGCCAGCAGCTTACAGGGAGATTTCTACGAGCAGTACTTC
CASSLQGDFYEQYF
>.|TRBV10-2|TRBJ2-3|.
TGCGCCAGCAGTGAGTCAGGACTACCACTCGATACGCAGTATTTT
CASSESGLPLDTQYF
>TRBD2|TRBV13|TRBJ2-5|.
TGTGCCAGCAGCCTAGCGGGAGGCCCGGCCCAGTACTTC
CASSLAGGPAQYF
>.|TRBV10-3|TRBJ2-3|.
TGTGCCATCCGGCCAGAGTATTTAGGTCCAGATACGCAGTATTTT
CAIRPEYLGPDTQYF
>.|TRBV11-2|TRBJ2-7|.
TGTGCCAGCAGCTTAGGCAGTTCCTACGAGCAGTACTTC
CASSLGSSYEQYF
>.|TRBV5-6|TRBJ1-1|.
TGTGCCAGCAGCTTGGAGGGGGAGCGGACTGAAGCTTTCTTT
CASSLEGERTEAFF
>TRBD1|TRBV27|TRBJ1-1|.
TGTGCCGCTTCAGGGGGCAGGGGGAGCACTGAAGCTTTCTTT
CAASGGRGSTEAFF
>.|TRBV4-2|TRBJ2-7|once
TGTGCCAGCAGCCAAGGACTCTTTACCTACGAGCAGTACTTC
CASSQGLFTYEQYF
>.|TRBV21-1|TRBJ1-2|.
TGTGCCAGCAGCATCCGACAGGGTCATGGCTACACCTTC
CASSIRQGHGYTF
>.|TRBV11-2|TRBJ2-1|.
TGTGCCAGCAGCTTAGACTGGCGGAGCTCCTACAATGAGCAGTTCTTC
CASSLDWRSSYNEQFF
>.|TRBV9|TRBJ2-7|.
TGTGCCAGCAGCGAGGGGGTAGCTTACGAGCAGTACTTC
CASSEGVAYEQYF
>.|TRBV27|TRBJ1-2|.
TGTGCCAGCAGTCCCCGGGAGGCGGACTATGGCTACACCTTC
CASSPREADYGYTF
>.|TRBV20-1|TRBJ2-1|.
TGCAGTGCTGGGGACTACAATGAGCAGTTCTTC
CSAGDYNEQFF
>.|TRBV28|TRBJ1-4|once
TGTGCCAGCAGTTCTCAGTCGGTGTCAACTAATGAAAAACTGTTTTTT
CASSSQSVSTNEKLFF
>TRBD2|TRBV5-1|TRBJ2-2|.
TGCGCCAGCAGCTCCGACTCTAGCGGGATGTACACCGGGGAGCTGTTTTTT
CASSSDSSGMYTGELFF
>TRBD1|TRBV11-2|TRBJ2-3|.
TGTGCCAGCAGCTTAGGGACAGGGCTGTCAGATACGCAGTATTTT
CASSLGTGLSDTQYF
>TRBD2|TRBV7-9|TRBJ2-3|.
TGTGCCAGCAGTGGCGGGCTAGCGGGTACCCAGGATACGCAGTATTTT
CASSGGLAGTQDTQYF
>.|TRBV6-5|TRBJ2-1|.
TGTGCCAGTTCCCCGACTAGATGGCATGAGCAGTTCTTC
CASSPTRWHEQFF
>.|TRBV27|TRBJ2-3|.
TGTGCCAGCAGTTTAACCGGGGGTCCCACAGATACGCAGTATTTT
CASSLTGGPTDTQYF
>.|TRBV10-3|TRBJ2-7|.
TGTGCCATCAGCGGGACTGAGTCCCTGAGGTCCTACGAGCAGTACTTC
CAISGTESLRSYEQYF
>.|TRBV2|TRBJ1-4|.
TGTGCCAGCAGTGAATATACTAATGAAAAACTGTTTTTT
CASSEYTNEKLFF
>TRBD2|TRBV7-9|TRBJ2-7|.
TGTGCCAGCAGCCTAGCGGAAGCGAACTACGAGCAGTACTTC
CASSLAEANYEQYF
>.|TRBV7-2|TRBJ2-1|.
TGTGCCAGCAGCCCAAATTTCGGAGGGATTGAGCAGTTCTTC
CASSPNFGGIEQFF
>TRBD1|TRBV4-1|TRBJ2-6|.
TGCGCCAGCAGCCAAAGACAGGGCGTACCCTCTGGGGCCAACGTCCTGACTTTC
CASSQRQGVPSGANVLTF
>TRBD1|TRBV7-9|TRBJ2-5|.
TGTGCCAGCAGCCCTCCGGACAGGGGGCACGAAGAGACCCAGTACTTC
CASSPPDRGHEETQYF
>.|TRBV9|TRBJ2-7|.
TGTGCCAGCGGAACCTTGGACGAGCAGTACTTC
CASGTLDEQYF
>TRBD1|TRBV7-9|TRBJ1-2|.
TGTGCCACCGAGGGGGCCTCTAACTATGGCTACACCTTC
CATEGASNYGYTF